What follows are 15 T cell receptor beta chains derived from one specimen sequenced in a study of identical twins (dated by TCRdb to the mid-2010s). The receptor library was made with 5' RACE. Sequencing used an Illumina HiSeq 2000. TCRdb took the public reads, trimmed them with fastp at Q25, ran MiXCR for clone calling and kept in-frame beta chains. Each CDR3 protein appears once, grouped with its most common genes and DNA. Across this sample there are 500,000 to 700,000 distinct CDR3 sequences, with around 7.4% seen only once. Roughly 1.6% of the sample goes to the ten largest clones. These records were also assigned to another study, of yellow fever vaccine responses in identical twins.

The sample consisted of PBMCs. These receptors were taken from a woman in her late teens or twenties in good health.

The CDR3 is CASRREVNNEQFF. The CDR3 DNA reads as TGTGCCAGTAGGCGTGAGGTTAACAATGAGCAGTTCTTC. The genes are TRBV19 and TRBJ2-1; D is uncertain. Per germline, CDR1 LNHDA and CDR2 SQIVND (reference sequence). Deletions cut 6 bases from V and 5 bases from J, with 11 bases between. The CDR3 has 13 residues.

The table lists this clonotype with many counts. The CDR3 here is CSARGGQETQYF. The CDR3 DNA is TGCAGTGCCCGGGGGGGCCAGGAGACCCAGTACTTC. The gene calls are TRBV20-1 and TRBJ2-5, with 8 bases that match TRBD2. This CDR3 has 12 amino acids. CDR1 is DFQATT and CDR2 is SNEGSKA in the germline V gene (reference sequence). The J segment lost 5 bases and the V segment lost 6 bases, leaving 5 bases of the junction unmatched.

This clonotype was seen only a few times. CDR3 DNA sequence: TGCAGTGCTAGTACAGGGGGCGGTCAGCCCCAGCATTTT. This codes for CSASTGGGQPQHF. The chain joins TRBV20-1 to TRBJ1-5, with 9 bases fitting TRBD1. The J segment lost 6 bases and the V segment lost 3 bases, leaving 3 bases of the junction unmatched. CDR1 is DFQATT, CDR2 SNEGSKA, per germline (reference sequence). The length of the CDR3 is 13 residues.

This clonotype was found a few times. The V and J genes are TRBV24-1 and TRBJ2-5, with D possibly TRBD1 on 6 matching bases. Trimming removed 2 bases from V and 3 bases from J, with 9 bases in between. This CDR3 is built from 14 residues. Germline CDR1 and CDR2: KGHDR and SFDVKD. Written as DNA, the CDR3 is TGTGCCACCAGTGATTCGGGACACAAAGAGACCCAGTACTTC. It is translated as CATSDSGHKETQYF.

The gene calls are TRBV12-3 or TRBV12-4 and TRBJ2-1; 13 bases map to TRBD2. The CDR3 extends over 15 amino acids. Losses at the gene ends were 6 bases for V and 6 bases for J; bases not matched to a gene: 5. This chain's CDR3 is CASRLAGGPLNEQFF. CDR3 DNA sequence: TGTGCCAGCAGACTAGCGGGAGGGCCTCTCAATGAGCAGTTCTTC.

This clonotype was seen only a few times. The rearrangement links TRBV28 to TRBJ1-2; D possibly corresponds to TRBD1 (6 bases). Germline-derived CDR1 and CDR2 are MDHEN and SYDVKM. V lost 4 bases and J lost 7, with 22 bases in between. This CDR3 spans 16 amino acids. DNA for the CDR3: TGTGCCAGCAGTTCAACTACATTTACGGGGGCGCGTGGCTACACCTTC. This encodes CASSSTTFTGARGYTF.

J is TRBJ1-1 and V is TRBV27; D is uncertain. The V end lost 5 bases, the J end lost 0 bases, and 13 bases lay between the germline ends. Germline CDR1 MNHEY, CDR2 SMNVEV (reference sequence). The CDR3 loop spans 15 amino acids. The CDR3 loop reads CASSPTIQVNTEAFF. Written as DNA, the CDR3 is TGTGCCAGCAGTCCCACTATCCAGGTGAACACTGAAGCTTTCTTT.

This chain links TRBV29-1 with TRBJ2-7, with 7 bases lining up with TRBD2. V dropped 5 bases and J dropped 0; count of bases not matched to a gene: 4. This CDR3 spans 13 amino acids. Germline V CDR1 and CDR2: SQVTM, ANQGSEA. This chain's CDR3 is CSVRGGSSYEQYF. The CDR3 coding sequence is TGCAGCGTTCGCGGCGGGAGCTCCTACGAGCAGTACTTC.

This chain links TRBV12-3 or TRBV12-4 with TRBJ1-1, with D maybe TRBD1 (6 bases). Deletions cut 5 bases from V and 5 bases from J, with 15 bases between. This CDR3 is 14 amino acids long. CDR3 coding DNA: TGTGCCAGCAGTACAAACAGGGAAAGGACTGAAGCTTTCTTT. Translated, it gives CASSTNRERTEAFF.

The table lists this clonotype with a few counts. The chain is built from TRBV6-1 and TRBJ2-1; a possible D gene is TRBD1 (5 bases). V was clipped by 1 base and J by 1 base, with 5 bases between them. This CDR3 is built from 14 residues. Germline values: CDR1 MNHNS, CDR2 SASEGT. The DNA for the CDR3 is TGTGCCAGCAGTGAAGACAGGTCCTACAATGAGCAGTTCTTC. This translates into CASSEDRSYNEQFF.

The chain uses TRBV11-2 and TRBJ2-1; D perhaps matches TRBD2 (5 bases). The length of the CDR3 is 15 residues. Trimming removed 0 bases at V and 2 bases at J, with 8 bases between. CDR1 is SGHAT, CDR2 FQNNGV, per germline. CDR3 region: CASSLERATYNEQFF. The CDR3 nucleotides are TGTGCCAGCAGCTTAGAGCGGGCTACCTACAATGAGCAGTTCTTC.

This clonotype was counted ten times or more. The V and J genes are TRBV5-5 and TRBJ2-7, with TRBD2 identical over 11 bases. The CDR3 is 15 amino acids. Germline V lookup: CDR1 SGHKS, CDR2 YYEKEE (reference sequence). Trimming took 0 bases from V and 6 from J; bases not matched to a gene: 5. This chain's CDR3 is CASSLAGLAVLEQYF. CDR3 DNA: TGTGCCAGCAGCTTGGCGGGACTAGCGGTTCTCGAGCAGTACTTC.

This clonotype was detected ten times or more. The V and J genes are TRBV2 and TRBJ2-3; D might be TRBD1 or TRBD2, each matching 5 bases. The germline V and J ends were trimmed by 7 bases and 6 bases, with 14 bases remaining between them. Germline CDR1 is SNHLY and CDR2 is FYNNEI. This CDR3 spans 13 amino acids. CDR3 sequence reads: CASKRAWGDTQYF. The CDR3, as DNA: TGTGCCAGCAAAAGGGCTTGGGGGGATACGCAGTATTTT. The whole variable domain, filled in from reference TRBV2 and TRBJ2-3, reads EPEVTQTPSHQVTQMGQEVILRCVPISNHLYFYWYRQILGQKVEFLVSFYNNEISEKSEIFDDQFSVERPDGSNFTLKIRSTKLEDSAMYFCASKRAWGDTQYFGPGTRLTVL.

This chain uses TRBV20-1 with TRBJ2-1; 10 nucleotides agree with TRBD1. The CDR3 spans 16 residues. After removal of 1 base from V and 7 bases from J, the junction contained 10 bases not matched to a gene. Germline V gene sequence: CDR1 DFQATT, CDR2 SNEGSKA (reference sequence). As DNA, the CDR3 is TGCAGTGCTAGAGTGACGTGGGGACAGGGGTGGAATGAGCAGTTCTTC. Translating gives CSARVTWGQGWNEQFF.

The rearrangement joins TRBV6-1 to TRBJ2-1, with 14 bases that match TRBD2. The germline gives CDR1 MNHNS, CDR2 SASEGT. The J segment lost 8 bases and the V segment lost 6 bases, leaving 6 bases of the junction unmatched. The CDR3 runs to 15 residues. CDR3 protein: CASRGTSGRLDEQFF. The CDR3 nucleotides read TGTGCCAGCAGAGGGACTAGCGGGAGATTGGATGAGCAGTTCTTC.